Listed below are T cell receptor beta chains from one sample, sequenced in a study of PD-L1 blockade in urothelial cancer. This table comes from immunoSEQ multiplex PCR, and its TCRdb copy is limited to in-frame clones, with some not included. The sample contains about 50,000 clones, about 88% of which appear only once. Here the sequenced sample was PBMCs, taken around atezolizumab (anti-PD-L1) treatment. These receptors all come from an older man with urothelial cancer. Each CDR3 is given with its conserved first and last residue. D genes are given only for firm matches. Where a row states a size, it is once, few, many or the class of an expanded clone; other rows omit it.

j_call d_call v_call clone_size cdr3_aa cdr3_nt
TRBJ2-3 NA TRBV6-5 NA CASKPTLTSDTQYF TGTGCCAGCAAGCCGACTCTAACTTCGGATACGCAGTATTTT
TRBJ2-5 NA TRBV5-8 NA CASSPRWGRRETQYF TGTGCCAGCAGCCCACGGTGGGGGCGACGAGAGACCCAGTACTTC
TRBJ2-7 TRBD2 TRBV28 NA CASFSLAGHSYEQYF TGTGCCAGCTTTAGCCTAGCGGGGCACTCCTACGAGCAGTACTTC
TRBJ2-3 TRBD1 TRBV29-1 NA CIFGTDTDTQYF TGCATCTTCGGGACAGACACAGATACGCAGTATTTT
TRBJ1-2 TRBD1 TRBV5-1 NA CASSTDRGVYGYTF TGCGCCAGCAGCACAGACAGGGGGGTGTATGGCTACACCTTC
TRBJ1-2 NA TRBV7-2 NA CASSLPGFLSGYTF TGTGCCAGCAGCTTACCAGGGTTTCTTTCTGGCTACACCTTC
TRBJ1-2 NA TRBV27 NA CASRFEEAGDYGYTF TGTGCCAGCAGATTCGAGGAGGCAGGGGACTATGGCTACACCTTC
TRBJ2-7 TRBD1 TRBV7-9 NA CASSKTVGGTGTGGYEQYF TGTGCCAGCAGCAAAACAGTCGGGGGAACCGGGACAGGGGGATACGAGCAGTACTTC
TRBJ2-3 NA TRBV21-1 NA CASSRGGERDSTDTQYF TGTGCCAGCAGCCGGGGAGGGGAAAGGGATAGCACAGATACGCAGTATTTT
TRBJ2-3 NA TRBV15 NA CATSREGRLTDTQYF TGTGCCACCAGCAGAGAGGGGCGGCTCACAGATACGCAGTATTTT
TRBJ2-2 NA TRBV28 NA CASSWTGTLNTGELFF TGTGCCAGCAGTTGGACCGGGACATTGAACACCGGGGAGCTGTTTTTT
TRBJ1-2 TRBD1 TRBV5-1 NA CASSLAGRGSIKGYTF TGCGCCAGCAGCTTGGCCGGCAGGGGGTCGATTAAGGGCTACACCTTC
TRBJ2-5 TRBD1 TRBV7-8 NA CASSQRTGAEETQYF TGTGCCAGCAGCCAAAGGACAGGGGCGGAAGAGACCCAGTACTTC
TRBJ1-2 NA TRBV6-5 few CASSYSVRVAYGYTF TGTGCCAGCAGTTACTCGGTCCGGGTGGCCTATGGCTACACCTTC
TRBJ1-1 NA TRBV18 NA CASSPSGYTEAFF TGTGCCAGCTCACCATCGGGTTACACTGAAGCTTTCTTT
TRBJ2-7 TRBD2 TRBV27 once CASSPLREGFYEQYF TGTGCCAGCAGTCCCCTCCGGGAGGGATTCTACGAGCAGTACTTC
TRBJ2-7 TRBD2 TRBV18 NA CASSGTIGRDEQYF TGTGCCAGCTCCGGGACTATCGGAAGGGACGAGCAGTACTTC
TRBJ2-7 TRBD2 TRBV2 NA CASSDPGLANEQYF TGTGCCAGCAGTGATCCGGGACTAGCAAACGAGCAGTACTTC
TRBJ2-2 NA TRBV9 NA CASSVGQGNTGELFF TGTGCCAGCAGCGTAGGGCAGGGGAACACCGGGGAGCTGTTTTTT
TRBJ2-7 NA TRBV6-6 once CASRANRGSSYEQYF TGTGCCAGCAGGGCGAACAGAGGGTCCTCCTACGAGCAGTACTTC
TRBJ1-2 NA TRBV7-2 once CASSLGRGLNYGYTF TGTGCCAGCAGCTTAGGACGGGGATTAAACTATGGCTACACCTTC
TRBJ2-7 NA TRBV28 NA CASIRGLRGYEQYF TGTGCCAGCATACGAGGCCTCCGAGGTTACGAGCAGTACTTC
TRBJ1-1 NA TRBV5-1 NA CASTAFAGSNTEAFF TGCGCCAGCACAGCTTTCGCAGGCTCGAACACTGAAGCTTTCTTT
TRBJ1-2 NA TRBV6-5 NA CASSYLGSRVYTF TGTGCCAGCAGTTATCTCGGGTCGAGGGTCTACACCTTC
TRBJ2-5 TRBD1 TRBV7-9 NA CASSLVSGGTGAETQYF TGTGCCAGCAGCTTAGTATCGGGCGGGACAGGGGCAGAGACCCAGTACTTC
TRBJ2-1 NA TRBV11-2 NA CASTVTPAGVAYNEQFF TGTGCCAGCACCGTTACGCCCGCAGGGGTTGCCTACAATGAGCAGTTCTTC
TRBJ2-7 TRBD2 TRBV5-1 NA CASSLLLAGGQRTEQYF TGCGCCAGCAGCTTACTACTAGCGGGAGGGCAAAGGACCGAGCAGTACTTC
TRBJ2-1 TRBD1 TRBV6-1 NA CASSEFQGATYNEQFF TGTGCCAGCAGTGAATTCCAGGGGGCGACCTACAATGAGCAGTTCTTC
TRBJ2-3 NA TRBV9 NA CASSARSSIDTQYF TGTGCCAGCAGCGCCCGTTCTAGTATAGATACGCAGTATTTT
TRBJ2-1 NA TRBV9 NA CASSTNSGFEQFF TGTGCCAGCAGCACGAATTCCGGTTTCGAGCAGTTCTTC
TRBJ2-7 TRBD2 TRBV19 few CASSSQTSGSFYEQYF TGTGCCAGTAGTTCACAGACTAGCGGGAGCTTCTACGAGCAGTACTTC
TRBJ2-5 TRBD1 TRBV7-9 NA CASSPLPGQAPEDQETQYF TGTGCCAGCAGTCCCCTCCCGGGACAGGCCCCTGAAGACCAAGAGACCCAGTACTTC
TRBJ2-5 TRBD2 TRBV2 NA CASRGSGSRETQYF TGTGCCAGCAGAGGAAGCGGGAGTCGAGAGACCCAGTACTTC
TRBJ1-3 TRBD1 TRBV5-1 NA CASSSGQGGSGNTIYF TGCGCCAGCAGCTCAGGACAGGGGGGCTCTGGAAACACCATATATTTT
TRBJ1-1 TRBD1 TRBV25-1 NA CASSASGGMTEAFF TGTGCCAGCAGTGCGTCAGGGGGAATGACTGAAGCTTTCTTT
TRBJ2-7 NA TRBV7-9 once CASSGQSYEQYF TGTGCCAGCAGCGGACAATCCTACGAGCAGTACTTC
TRBJ1-5 NA TRBV6-1 NA CASSEGPVQPQHF TGTGCCAGCAGTGAAGGTCCGGTCCAGCCCCAGCATTTT
TRBJ2-1 TRBD2 TRBV7-8 NA CASSQTSLTYNEQFF TGTGCCAGCAGCCAGACTAGCCTCACCTACAATGAGCAGTTCTTC
TRBJ1-5 NA TRBV27 NA CASSRISNQPQHF TGTGCCAGCTCGCGGATTTCCAATCAGCCCCAGCATTTT